What follows is one TCR beta chain and its context. Its antigen is not identified. This sample is drawn from a study of post-analysis software for immune sequencing data. Overall study context: There were relapsing-remitting, secondary progressive and progressive-relapsing multiple sclerosis among the disease courses included.

General study results and limits: A handful of TRBV segments were significantly more frequent in patients than in controls. TRBV5-6, TRBV5-1 and TRBV20-1 were among these segments. Controls' normalized Chao1 diversity significantly exceeded that of multiple sclerosis patients.

The library was made from cDNA and included unique molecular identifiers. MiXCR, run by TCRdb on the PCR reads, gives a single entry per CDR3 protein. The sample has approximately 690,000 distinct CDR3 sequences; approximately 60% are singletons. Unmatched junction bases numbered 6, after V lost 5 bases and J lost 9 bases. The CDR3 totals 13 residues. The chain couples TRBV12-3 or TRBV12-4 to TRBJ2-1, with 8 bases aligning to TRBD1. The clonotype comes from a girl aged 2-15 years with multiple sclerosis. The sequenced material came from blood. The CDR3 here is CASSARTGSEQFF. Here the CDR3 DNA reads TGTGCCAGCAGTGCCCGGACAGGGAGTGAGCAGTTCTTC.